One sample yielded the 24 T cell receptor beta chains listed below, sequenced in a study of blood T cell repertoires in COVID-19. Clones were read by immunoSEQ multiplex PCR, and TCRdb kept only the in-frame ones, dropping some. The sample consists of more than 100,000 clones, more than 60% of them appearing once. Sequencing used peripheral blood. The receptor set was obtained from a man between 65 and 85 years old with acute or convalescent COVID-19.

V usage is TRBV6-2 or TRBV6-3 and J usage is TRBJ1-1; D is undetermined. The CDR3 is 14 amino acids. Germline V lookup: CDR1 MNHEY, CDR2 SVGEGT. V was cut by 1 base and J by 0 bases, with 6 bases left in between. The DNA for the CDR3 is TGTGCCAGCAGTTACTTAGAAATGAACACTGAAGCTTTCTTT. Protein product: CASSYLEMNTEAFF.

The V call is TRBV6-2 or TRBV6-3, the J call TRBJ2-1; unclear D gene. This CDR3 is built from 13 residues. The V end was cut by 5 bases, the J end by 7 bases, with 12 bases between. The V gene's germline CDR1 is MNHEY and CDR2 SVGEGT. The CDR3 region has the DNA TGTGCCAGCAGTCCCGCGAGTGTAAATGAGCAGTTCTTC. Translating gives CASSPASVNEQFF.

The chain links TRBV10-1 to TRBJ2-3, with D perhaps matching TRBD1 (5 bases). The CDR3 consists of 13 residues. Trimming cost V 7 bases and J 7 bases, with 15 bases left between them. Germline V CDR1 and CDR2: WNHNN, SYGVQD (reference sequence). This CDR3 is CASIPRASNTQYF. In DNA, the CDR3 is TGCGCCAGCATACCCAGGGCATCGAATACGCAGTATTTT.

The chain employs TRBV6-6 and TRBJ2-3, with TRBD1 matching over 10 bases. Germline CDR1 MNHNY, CDR2 SVGAGI (reference sequence). CDR3 length: 16 amino acids. V lost 5 bases, J lost 5 bases, and 10 bases stayed unmatched. In DNA form, the CDR3 reads TGTGCCAGCAGTGGAACCGGGACAGGGGCTCAAGATACGCAGTATTTT. Its translation: CASSGTGTGAQDTQYF.

V gene TRBV14 combines with J gene TRBJ1-6, with TRBD1 identical over 7 bases. From germline, CDR1 is SGHDN and CDR2 FVKESK. This CDR3 has 14 residues. V gave up 3 bases and J gave up 6 bases; unmatched junction bases: 2. Here the CDR3 reads CASSHQGVNSPLHF. The CDR3 DNA is TGTGCCAGCAGCCATCAGGGGGTTAATTCACCCCTCCACTTT.

This sequence joins TRBV6-1 and TRBJ2-7, with D tentatively TRBD1 (5 bases). CDR1 MNHNS and CDR2 SASEGT come from the germline V gene. This CDR3 comprises 13 residues. V was trimmed by 7 bases and J by 3 bases, leaving 13 bases between them. CDR3 sequence: CASKGDLGYEQYF. As DNA, the CDR3 is TGTGCCAGCAAAGGGGATCTAGGCTACGAGCAGTACTTC.

The gene calls are TRBV11-3 and TRBJ1-1; D is ambiguous. V was clipped by 5 bases and J by 5 bases, with 12 bases between them. CDR1 and CDR2 from the germline V gene are SGHNT and YENEEA. CDR3 length equals 13 residues. CDR3 protein: CASSIREGTEAFF. DNA of the CDR3: TGTGCCAGCAGCATAAGGGAGGGAACTGAAGCTTTCTTT.

As DNA, the CDR3 is TGCGCCAGCAGCTCTGGACAGTTACCCGAAAAACTGTTTTTT. This sequence encodes CASSSGQLPEKLFF. The rearrangement uses TRBV5-1 and TRBJ1-4; TRBD1 might be the D (6 bases). V dropped 3 bases and J dropped 8 bases, with 14 bases sitting between them. The CDR3 runs to 14 residues. In germline, CDR1 is SGHRS, CDR2 YFSETQ.

The gene calls are TRBV9 and TRBJ2-7; 7 positions agree with TRBD2. CDR1 and CDR2 from the germline V gene are SGDLS and YYNGEE. Trimming removed 4 bases from V and 2 bases from J; junction bases left unmatched: 9. This CDR3 is built from 15 residues. The CDR3 loop reads CASSREGTTAYEQYF. The CDR3 nucleotides read TGTGCCAGCAGCCGTGAGGGGACTACAGCCTACGAGCAGTACTTC.

V is TRBV5-1 and J is TRBJ1-1; 10 bases line up with TRBD1. Losses at the gene ends were 3 bases for V and 5 bases for J; bases not matched to a gene: 7. Per the germline V gene, CDR1 is SGHRS and CDR2 is YFSETQ. This CDR3 spans 15 amino acids. The CDR3 nucleotides are TGCGCCAGCAGCTGGATGGGGGGACAGGGGACTGAAGCTTTCTTT. The encoded protein is CASSWMGGQGTEAFF.

On this clone itself: The same CDR3 also results from other DNA sequences found in this sample. This chain connects TRBV29-1 to TRBJ1-1; unclear D gene. There are 13 residues in the CDR3. Trimming took 0 bases from V and 3 from J, leaving 8 bases between them. Per germline, CDR1 SQVTM and CDR2 ANQGSEA. The CDR3 bases are TGCAGCGTTGAAGAGGGTGGAGACACTGAAGCTTTCTTT. Its protein is CSVEEGGDTEAFF.

The rearrangement joins TRBV12-3 or TRBV12-4 to TRBJ1-2; 8 positions agree with TRBD1. The V gene end was trimmed by 5 bases and the J gene end by 6 bases; junction bases not matched to a gene: 5. This CDR3 region has 13 residues. In DNA form, the CDR3 reads TGTGCCAGCAGTCCGCAGGGGGCGAATGGCTACACCTTC. Amino acid sequence: CASSPQGANGYTF.

This clone appeared many times. V and J are TRBV7-8 and TRBJ2-7; 7 nucleotides match TRBD2. The CDR3 is 15 amino acids. CDR1 and CDR2 (germline): SGHVS, FQNEAQ. The V and J ends lost 0 bases and 0 bases, in that order; junction bases with no gene match: 2. CDR3 sequence reads: CASSLAGGSSYEQYF. CDR3 DNA sequence: TGTGCCAGCAGCTTAGCGGGGGGGAGCTCCTACGAGCAGTACTTC.

The V call is TRBV7-9, the J call TRBJ1-1; no definite D call. Germline V gene sequence: CDR1 SEHNR, CDR2 FQNEAQ (reference sequence). Between the trimmed V and J ends, which lost 2 bases and 2 bases, there was a span of 6 bases. The CDR3 consists of 13 residues. CDR3 protein: CASSLNRNTEAFF. The CDR3 DNA is TGTGCCAGCAGCTTAAACAGAAACACTGAAGCTTTCTTT.

The chain has TRBV5-1 and TRBJ2-7, with 7 positions matching TRBD1. CDR3 length equals 14 residues. V lost 4 bases, J lost 0 bases, and 4 bases stayed unmatched. The germline gives CDR1 SGHRS, CDR2 YFSETQ. The CDR3 coding sequence is TGCGCCAGCAGCCGGGACAGCAGCTCCTACGAGCAGTACTTC. Translated: CASSRDSSSYEQYF.

The chain recombines TRBV27 with TRBJ2-6, with D perhaps TRBD2 (6 bases). This CDR3 has 17 amino acids. Looked up from germline, CDR1 is MNHEY and CDR2 is SMNVEV (reference sequence). V was clipped by 1 base and J by 0 bases, with 10 bases between them. CDR3 sequence: CASSLFRGNSGANVLTF. CDR3 bases: TGTGCCAGCAGTTTATTTCGGGGGAACTCTGGGGCCAACGTCCTGACTTTC.

V usage is TRBV18 and J usage is TRBJ2-1; 9 bases align to TRBD1. This CDR3 spans 15 amino acids. V dropped 1 base and J dropped 3; count of bases not matched to a gene: 1. The germline gives CDR1 KGHSH, CDR2 LQKENI. This CDR3 is CASSPRDRDYNEQFF. CDR3 in DNA: TGTGCCAGCTCACCACGGGACAGGGACTACAATGAGCAGTTCTTC.

The V call is TRBV5-1, the J call TRBJ1-1; D might be TRBD1 (5 bases). Germline V gene lookup returns CDR1 SGHRS and CDR2 YFSETQ. V lost 2 bases, J lost 4 bases, and 9 bases lay in between. There are 13 residues in the CDR3. This CDR3 reads CASSFGGGTEAFF. The CDR3 bases are TGCGCCAGCAGCTTCGGGGGAGGCACTGAAGCTTTCTTT.

This chain links TRBV7-3 with TRBJ1-1; no firm D call. The CDR3 runs 12 residues. The germline V and J ends were trimmed by 2 bases and 8 bases, with 9 bases remaining between them. Per germline, CDR1 SGHTA and CDR2 FQGTGA. The CDR3 nucleotides read TGTGCCAGCAGCTTAGACTACGGCGAAGCTTTCTTT. This codes for CASSLDYGEAFF.

In this sample, this clone turned up once. The chain uses TRBV7-2 and TRBJ1-1, with TRBD1 identical over 7 bases. CDR1 and CDR2 from the germline V gene are SGHTA and FQGNSA. The CDR3 spans 15 residues. Trimming cost V 8 bases and J 1 base; bases outside gene matches: 10. CDR3 region: CASRQGGGENTEAFF. CDR3 DNA: TGTGCCAGCCGACAAGGAGGGGGCGAGAACACTGAAGCTTTCTTT.

The chain recombines TRBV11-2 with TRBJ2-7; D possibly corresponds to TRBD2 (5 bases). The V gene lost 4 bases and the J gene lost 4 bases, with 17 bases spanning the gap. The CDR3 is 15 residues long. Germline V gene lookup returns CDR1 SGHAT and CDR2 FQNNGV. The CDR3 sequence is CASSSRGPSGYEQYF. DNA for the CDR3: TGTGCCAGCAGCTCCCGAGGGCCCTCCGGGTACGAGCAGTACTTC.

This clone came up a few times. This chain joins TRBV7-6 and TRBJ1-1, with a tentative D call TRBD1 (5 bases). The length of the CDR3 is 15 residues. CDR1 and CDR2 (germline): SGHVS, FNYEAQ. V gave up 1 base and J gave up 1 base, with 10 bases separating them. The CDR3 protein is CASSLGRGGNTEAFF. The DNA of the CDR3 is TGTGCCAGCAGCTTAGGAAGGGGTGGGAACACTGAAGCTTTCTTT.

This clone was picked up one time. The chain carries TRBV2 and TRBJ2-3; 9 positions match TRBD2. The germline V gene encodes CDR1 SNHLY and CDR2 FYNNEI. This CDR3 comprises 12 residues. Trimming cost V 11 bases and J 4 bases; bases outside gene matches: 4. CDR3 in amino acids: CALRGGADTQYF. In DNA, the CDR3 is TGTGCCCTGCGGGGGGGGGCAGATACGCAGTATTTT.

The chain links TRBV24-1 to TRBJ1-6, with D maybe TRBD1 (6 bases). CDR3 length: 16 amino acids. Germline CDR1 reads KGHDR; CDR2 reads SFDVKD. The ends were cut back, 4 bases at V and 7 bases at J, with 16 bases in the middle. The CDR3 nucleotides read TGTGCCACCAGTGACCTCGACAGGAGACCGAATTCACCCCTCCACTTT. Residues: CATSDLDRRPNSPLHF.